This T cell receptor (beta chain) emerged from a study of read filtering for tumor transcriptome and immune sequencing. This clonotype was seen a few times. From around 440 ng of RNA, a library with molecular barcoded alpha/delta and beta/gamma adaptors was made. TCRdb used MiXCR to reprocess the reads, holding one entry per CDR3 protein. The table includes around 65,000 distinct CDR3 sequences, roughly 19% detected once. The CDR3 is 14 amino acids. CDR1 is DFQATT and CDR2 is SNEGSKA in the germline V gene (reference sequence). Trimming took 5 bases from V and 0 from J; bases not matched to a gene: 6.

Sequenced: a population of CD138-negative cells sorted from bone marrow. The chain uses TRBV20-1 and TRBJ2-7; TRBD2 agrees at 8 bases. This receptor was taken from a donor over 35 with multiple myeloma. CDR3 region: CSALKRGSSYEQYF. The DNA of the CDR3 is TGCAGTGCTCTCAAGCGGGGGAGCTCCTACGAGCAGTACTTC.